Shown below are 17 T cell receptor beta chains from a single sample sequenced in a study of T cells in Graves' hyperthyroidism and ophthalmopathy. There were TCR beta CDR3 regions amplified from RNA transcripts. HTBI primers drove first-round RT-PCR of the TCR CDR3. TCRdb recomputed calls from the multiplex PCR reads with MiXCR, one row per CDR3 protein. The sample carries hundreds of thousands of distinct CDR3 sequences, 46% recorded once. The source material was peripheral blood or thyroid tissue (not recorded which). All receptors come from a woman aged 18-29 years with Graves' hyperthyroidism.

The V gene is TRBV7-6, the J gene TRBJ2-5; 9 positions agree with TRBD1. Germline V gene lookup returns CDR1 SGHVS and CDR2 FNYEAQ. This CDR3 region has 16 residues. V shed 5 bases and J 5 bases; nucleotides not matched to a gene: 12. CDR3 sequence reads: CASSPPRDRVAETQYF. CDR3 bases: TGTGCCAGCAGCCCCCCTAGGGACAGGGTTGCGGAGACCCAGTACTTC.

The chain joins TRBV7-9 to TRBJ2-7; TRBD2 matches at 12 bases. Germline lookup yields CDR1 SEHNR and CDR2 FQNEAQ (reference sequence). J gave up 2 bases and V 6 bases, and 5 bases lay outside the gene matches. This CDR3 contains 15 residues. The CDR3 sequence is CASRRRTSGTYEQYF. The CDR3 bases are TGTGCCAGCAGGCGGAGGACTAGCGGGACCTACGAGCAGTACTTC.

CDR3 protein: CASRRTSGDTGELFF. The CDR3 nucleotides are TGTGCCAGCAGGCGGACTAGCGGAGACACCGGGGAGCTGTTTTTT. The chain carries TRBV7-2 and TRBJ2-2; 10 nucleotides line up with TRBD2. The CDR3 loop spans 15 amino acids. With 6 bases clipped from V and 3 bases from J, the junction kept 4 bases outside the gene matches. CDR1 is SGHTA and CDR2 is FQGNSA in the germline V gene.

The chain is built from TRBV20-1 and TRBJ2-7, with D perhaps TRBD1 or TRBD2 (6 bases each). This CDR3 is built from 13 residues. In germline, CDR1 is DFQATT, CDR2 SNEGSKA (reference sequence). Trimming took off 0 bases at V and 3 bases at J, with 9 bases between the two ends. CDR3 coding DNA: TGCAGTGCTAGAGAGGGGGGCCTCTACGAGCAGTACTTC. It specifies CSAREGGLYEQYF.

Worth noting for this clonotype: The junction departs from germline at one end; a sequencing error may be responsible. The V call is TRBV7-9, the J call TRBJ1-4; D remains ambiguous. Germline V CDR1 and CDR2: SEHNR, FQNEAQ (reference sequence). The CDR3 is 16 amino acids. This CDR3 is CASSQDPQPTNEKLFF. CDR3 DNA: TGCGCCAGCAGCCAAGATCCCCAGCCAACTAATGAAAAACTGTTTTTT.

Details on this clonotype: Sequence at one end of the junction differs from germline and may be a read error. This sequence joins TRBV12-3 or TRBV12-4 and TRBJ2-5; 7 positions agree with TRBD1. This CDR3 spans 15 amino acids. CDR3 sequence: CASSTTRGNQETQYF. In DNA, the CDR3 is TGTGCCAGCAGTACGACCAGGGGGAACCAAGAGACCCAGTATTTC.

The chain employs TRBV29-1 and TRBJ1-4; D might be TRBD1 (5 bases). Germline CDR1 is SQVTM and CDR2 is ANQGSEA. This CDR3 has 17 residues. With 6 bases removed from V and 0 bases from J, the gap between germline ends came to 20 bases. The CDR3 loop is CSVQEWGVKSTNEKLFF. The CDR3 DNA reads TGCAGCGTGCAGGAGTGGGGGGTGAAATCAACTAATGAAAAACTGTTTTTT. Together with reference TRBV29-1 and TRBJ1-4, the CDR3 gives the full variable domain: SAVISQKPSRDICQRGTSLTIQCQVDSQVTMMFWYRQQPGQSLTLIATANQGSEATYESGFVIDKFPISRPNLTFSTLTVSNMSPEDSSIYLCSVQEWGVKSTNEKLFFGSGTQLSVL.

The rearrangement links TRBV7-8 to TRBJ2-7, with D perhaps TRBD2 (5 bases). The CDR3 runs to 17 residues. Germline CDR1 and CDR2: SGHVS and FQNEAQ. Trimming shortened V by 2 bases and J by 4 bases, and 21 bases separated the two germline ends. The CDR3 region is CASSLFRGTSWDYEQYF. The CDR3 DNA reads TGTGCCAGCAGCTTATTTCGGGGTACTAGTTGGGATTACGAGCAGTACTTC.

This clonotype was detected many times. The V call is TRBV7-2, the J call TRBJ1-6; TRBD1 is a possible D gene (6 bases). The germline V and J ends were trimmed by 7 bases and 7 bases, with 11 bases remaining between them. The CDR3 runs to 13 residues. CDR1 SGHTA and CDR2 FQGNSA come from the germline V gene. CDR3 in DNA: TGTGCCAGCACTGAGGGGGTCAATTCACCCCTCCACTTT. Amino acids: CASTEGVNSPLHF.

This clonotype was counted many times. This chain links TRBV2 with TRBJ1-2; D gene ambiguous. Germline lookup yields CDR1 SNHLY and CDR2 FYNNEI. V was cut by 8 bases and J by 4 bases, with 14 bases left in between. The length of the CDR3 is 13 residues. The CDR3 region is CASGPDLGYGYTF. The DNA for the CDR3 is TGTGCCAGCGGGCCGGATTTAGGCTATGGCTACACCTTC. The full variable domain, completed using reference TRBV2 and TRBJ1-2, is EPEVTQTPSHQVTQMGQEVILRCVPISNHLYFYWYRQILGQKVEFLVSFYNNEISEKSEIFDDQFSVERPDGSNFTLKIRSTKLEDSAMYFCASGPDLGYGYTFGSGTRLTVV.

V usage is TRBV2 and J usage is TRBJ1-2; a possible D gene is TRBD1 (5 bases). Per germline, CDR1 SNHLY and CDR2 FYNNEI. This CDR3 is 10 amino acids long. Trimming shortened V by 8 bases and J by 8 bases, and 9 bases separated the two germline ends. In DNA form, the CDR3 reads TGTGCCAGCGGGGGTAACGGCTACACCTTC. Protein: CASGGNGYTF.

The CDR3 spells CSASRGGTNSPLHF. CDR3 bases: TGCAGTGCTAGTCGCGGGGGGACGAATTCACCCCTCCACTTT. The chain couples TRBV20-1 to TRBJ1-6; a weak D match, TRBD1 (5 bases). CDR1 and CDR2 (germline): DFQATT, SNEGSKA (reference sequence). The length of the CDR3 is 14 residues. The ends were cut back, 3 bases at V and 7 bases at J, with 13 bases in the middle.

This clonotype was recorded many times. The genes are TRBV20-1 and TRBJ1-6, with a possible D match to TRBD1 (5 bases). V lost 3 bases and J lost 10, with 13 bases in between. The CDR3 is 13 amino acids. Germline V CDR1 and CDR2: DFQATT, SNEGSKA (reference sequence). CDR3 nucleotides: TGCAGTGCTAGTCGGCCAGGGCTGTCACCCCTCCACTTT. Amino acid sequence: CSASRPGLSPLHF.

This clonotype is a singleton in its sample. The genes are TRBV7-6 and TRBJ1-5; D perhaps matches TRBD1 (6 bases). CDR1 is SGHVS and CDR2 is FNYEAQ in the germline V gene. This CDR3 contains 19 residues. V lost 5 bases and J lost 4, with 27 bases in between. CDR3 protein: CASSPLLNGRGRKNQPQHF. CDR3 sequence (DNA): TGTGCCAGCAGCCCATTATTGAATGGCAGGGGACGGAAAAATCAGCCCCAGCATTTT.

This clonotype was observed many times. The rearrangement joins TRBV6-6 to TRBJ2-7; D is uncertain. Trimming cost V 3 bases and J 5 bases, with 8 bases left between them. This CDR3 region has 12 residues. Germline V CDR1 and CDR2: MNHNY, SVGAGI (reference sequence). CDR3 bases: TGTGCCAGCAGTTATCGGTCCAACGAGCAGTACTTC. The encoded protein is CASSYRSNEQYF.

As concerns this clonotype: This could be a read error, since a much larger clone is one nucleotide away. V is TRBV7-3 and J is TRBJ2-5; D uncertain. The germline V gene has CDR1 SGHTA and CDR2 FQGTGA. The CDR3 has 13 amino acids. V lost 5 bases to trimming and J lost 5 bases, with 12 bases between them. DNA of the CDR3: TGTGCCAGCAGCGTAGCCCCTCGGGAGACCCAGTACTTC. This codes for CASSVAPRETQYF.

This clonotype was detected a few times. The chain uses TRBV2 and TRBJ1-2, with 9 bases aligning to TRBD1. The V gene's germline CDR1 is SNHLY and CDR2 FYNNEI. The length of the CDR3 is 14 residues. V lost 6 bases, J lost 3 bases, and 5 bases stayed unmatched. The CDR3 is CASSRRQGDYGYTF. The DNA for the CDR3 is TGTGCCAGCAGCCGGAGACAGGGGGACTATGGCTACACCTTC.